This section outlines one T cell receptor (beta chain) sequence together with its context. The CDR3 extends over 15 amino acids. Per the germline V gene, CDR1 is LNHDA and CDR2 is SQIVND (reference sequence). V shed 6 bases, J shed 6 bases, and the junction held 10 bases outside the gene matches. Assay: immunoSEQ multiplex PCR; the TCRdb copy retains only in-frame clones and omits some. The sample lists about 140,000 clones, almost 85% seen once, with 4.5% to 7% in the top ten. This sample is drawn from a study of blood T cell repertoires in COVID-19. The sequenced sample consisted of PBMCs or T cells enriched from blood (not recorded which). This clonotype originated in a man aged 40-55 years with acute COVID-19. The chain is built from TRBV19 and TRBJ2-1, with 8 bases aligning to TRBD2. The CDR3 nucleotides read TGTGCCAGTAGCCCGGGACTAGGGTTACTCAATGAGCAGTTCTTC. It yields the protein CASSPGLGLLNEQFF.